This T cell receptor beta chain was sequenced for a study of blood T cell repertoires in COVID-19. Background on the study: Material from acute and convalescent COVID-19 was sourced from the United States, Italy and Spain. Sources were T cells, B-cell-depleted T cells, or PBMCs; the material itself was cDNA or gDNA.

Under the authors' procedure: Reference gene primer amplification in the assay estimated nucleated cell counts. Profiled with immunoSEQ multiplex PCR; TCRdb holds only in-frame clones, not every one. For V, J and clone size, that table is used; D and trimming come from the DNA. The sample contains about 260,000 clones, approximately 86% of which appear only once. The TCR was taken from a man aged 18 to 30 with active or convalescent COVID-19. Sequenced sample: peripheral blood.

Here the CDR3 DNA reads TGTGCCAGCAGTCTAGACCCGACAGGGGACAATCAGCCCCAGCATTTT. Translated, it gives CASSLDPTGDNQPQHF. The V gene is TRBV11-2, the J gene TRBJ1-5, with 8 bases identical to TRBD1. Losses at the gene ends were 6 bases for V and 3 bases for J; bases not matched to a gene: 10. CDR1 is SGHAT, CDR2 FQNNGV, per germline. CDR3 length equals 16 residues.